The entry below describes one T cell receptor beta chain. This sample stems from a study of control samples from healthy donors and cancer patients. Assay used: immunoSEQ multiplex PCR; TCRdb lists only in-frame clones, some missing. The profile covers approximately 94,000 clones, with about 88% appearing a single time and roughly 1.3% taken by the ten largest. The material sequenced was blood. This sequence was found in a woman aged 50 to 60 in good health.

As DNA, the CDR3 is TGTGCCAGCAGCTTAGCATATTTGACCGGGGCCAACGTCCTGACTTTC. Translating it yields CASSLAYLTGANVLTF. This sequence joins TRBV7-9 and TRBJ2-6; D uncertain. The CDR3 runs to 16 residues. Between the trimmed V and J ends, which lost 0 bases and 4 bases, there was a span of 10 bases. In germline, CDR1 is SEHNR, CDR2 FQNEAQ (reference sequence).